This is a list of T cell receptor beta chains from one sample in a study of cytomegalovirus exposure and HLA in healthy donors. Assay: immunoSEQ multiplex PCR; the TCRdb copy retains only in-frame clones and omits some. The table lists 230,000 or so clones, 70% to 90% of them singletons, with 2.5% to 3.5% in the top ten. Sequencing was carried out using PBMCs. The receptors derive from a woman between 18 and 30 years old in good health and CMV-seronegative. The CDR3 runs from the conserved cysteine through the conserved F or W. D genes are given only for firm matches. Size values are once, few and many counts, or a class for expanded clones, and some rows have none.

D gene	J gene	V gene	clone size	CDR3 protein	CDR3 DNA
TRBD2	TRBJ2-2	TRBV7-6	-	CASSLALAGDTGELFF	TGTGCCAGCAGCTTAGCGCTAGCGGGAGACACCGGGGAGCTGTTTTTT
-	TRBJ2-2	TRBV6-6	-	CASRHNTGELFF	TGTGCCAGCAGACATAACACCGGGGAGCTGTTTTTT
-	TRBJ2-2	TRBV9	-	CASSVVGAHTGELFF	TGTGCCAGCAGCGTAGTAGGGGCGCACACCGGGGAGCTGTTTTTT
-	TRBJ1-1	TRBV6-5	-	CASSYFQGSEAFF	TGTGCCAGCAGTTACTTTCAGGGGTCTGAAGCTTTCTTT
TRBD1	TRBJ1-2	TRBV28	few	CASSFDRGGYTF	TGTGCCAGCAGTTTTGACAGGGGTGGCTACACCTTC
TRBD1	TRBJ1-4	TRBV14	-	CASSLRGQGAREKLFF	TGTGCCAGCAGCCTACGAGGACAGGGGGCGCGTGAAAAACTGTTTTTT
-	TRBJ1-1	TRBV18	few	CASSQSPDTEAFF	TGTGCCAGCTCACAAAGCCCTGATACTGAAGCTTTCTTT
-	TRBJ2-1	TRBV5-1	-	CASSLGTGSFHEQFF	TGCGCCAGCAGCTTAGGAACAGGGTCTTTTCATGAGCAGTTCTTC
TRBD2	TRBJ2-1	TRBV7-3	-	CASSPSGSGFNEQFF	TGTGCCAGCAGCCCCAGCGGGAGTGGGTTCAATGAGCAGTTCTTC
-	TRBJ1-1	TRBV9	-	CASSSRQALKLFF	TGTGCCAGCAGCTCCCGACAGGCCCTGAAGCTTTTCTTT
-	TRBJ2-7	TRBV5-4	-	CASRLDRTSYEQYF	TGTGCCAGCAGACTCGACAGGACCTCCTACGAGCAGTACTTC
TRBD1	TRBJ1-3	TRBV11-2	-	CASSFILDRDGDTIYF	TGTGCCAGCAGCTTTATTCTCGACAGGGATGGAGACACCATATATTTT
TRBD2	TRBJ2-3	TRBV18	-	CASSPPQVSGRDGDTQYF	TGTGCCAGCTCACCACCTCAAGTTAGCGGGAGGGATGGAGATACGCAGTATTTT
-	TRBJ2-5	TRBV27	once	CASSLRVRETQYF	TGTGCCAGCAGTTTACGAGTCCGAGAGACCCAGTACTTC
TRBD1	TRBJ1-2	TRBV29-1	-	CSAAGGTYGYTF	TGCAGCGCTGCAGGGGGCACCTATGGCTACACCTTC
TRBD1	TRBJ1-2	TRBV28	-	CASSYDRQGGVYGYTF	TGTGCCAGCAGCTATGATAGACAGGGGGGGGTGTATGGCTACACCTTC
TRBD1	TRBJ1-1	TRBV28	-	CASSFQPNLQGSDTEAFF	TGTGCCAGCAGTTTCCAGCCCAACCTACAGGGGTCGGACACTGAAGCTTTCTTT
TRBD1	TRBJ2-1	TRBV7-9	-	CASIIQGERGNEQFF	TGTGCCAGCATTATTCAGGGGGAGAGGGGCAATGAGCAGTTCTTC
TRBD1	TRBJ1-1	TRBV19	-	CASRGTGMNTEAFF	TGTGCCAGTAGAGGGACAGGGATGAACACTGAAGCTTTCTTT
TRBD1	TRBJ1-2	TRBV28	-	CASQDRANGYTF	TGTGCCAGCCAGGACAGGGCTAATGGCTACACCTTC
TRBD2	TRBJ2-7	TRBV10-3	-	CASGPSGSSSEQYF	TGTGCCTCCGGGCCCAGCGGGAGCTCCTCCGAGCAGTACTTC
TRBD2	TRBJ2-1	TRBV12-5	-	CASGLGGTSGGVFF	TGTGCTAGTGGTTTGGGCGGGACTAGCGGAGGGGTGTTCTTC
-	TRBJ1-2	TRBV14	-	CASSQGEGYGYTF	TGTGCCAGCAGCCAAGGAGAGGGTTACGGCTACACCTTC
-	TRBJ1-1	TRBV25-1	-	CASRGKANTEAFF	TGTGCCAGCAGGGGCAAGGCGAACACTGAAGCTTTCTTT
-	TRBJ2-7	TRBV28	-	CASSFGQGPYEQYF	TGTGCCAGCAGTTTTGGGCAGGGTCCCTACGAGCAGTACTTC
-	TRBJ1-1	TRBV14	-	CASSRRPSGNQNTEAFF	TGTGCCAGCAGCCGCCGACCCTCCGGGAATCAGAACACTGAAGCTTTCTTT